The 5 T cell receptor beta chains below come from one sample, sequenced in a study of a mutant IDH1 vaccine in newly diagnosed glioma. Only in-frame clones appear in the TCRdb table, and some are missing; sequencing was by immunoSEQ multiplex PCR. The sample includes approximately 70,000 clones, over 75% of them seen just once. No antigens are known for them. Time point defined: week 23, last vaccination. Alongside topical imiquimod, each dose of vaccine comprised 300 ug of mutant IDH1 20-mer peptide. The sample in question was PBMCs, obtained from a glioma patient whose treatment included an IDH1 peptide vaccine. The source is a young man with glioma.

This clone was seen a single time. CDR3 coding DNA: TGTGCCAGCAGCCAAACGGCAAAGCAGTTCTTC. It codes for CASSQTAKQFF. The chain couples TRBV7-2 to TRBJ2-1; no reliable D call. Germline lookup yields CDR1 SGHTA and CDR2 FQGNSA. Trimming stripped 5 bases from V and 11 bases from J, with 10 bases between. The CDR3 contains 11 residues. Complete variable domain (other parts from reference TRBV7-2 and TRBJ2-1): GAGVSQSPSNKVTEKGKDVELRCDPISGHTALYWYRQSLGQGLEFLIYFQGNSAPDKSGLPSDRFSAERTGGSVSTLTIQRTQQEDSAVYLCASSQTAKQFFGPGTRLTVL.

This clone was seen just once. The gene calls are TRBV19 and TRBJ1-6, with unresolved D. There are 17 residues in the CDR3. Germline V lookup: CDR1 LNHDA, CDR2 SQIVND (reference sequence). V lost 4 bases and J 2 bases, leaving 15 bases between the germline ends. The CDR3 DNA reads TGTGCCAGTAGTACTGGTTCGGTACAGCCCTATAATTCACCCCTCCACTTT. This codes for CASSTGSVQPYNSPLHF. The full variable domain, its missing parts supplied by reference TRBV19 and TRBJ1-6, is DGGITQSPKYLFRKEGQNVTLSCEQNLNHDAMYWYRQDPGQGLRLIYYSQIVNDFQKGDIAEGYSVSREKKESFPLTVTSAQKNPTAFYLCASSTGSVQPYNSPLHFGNGTRLTVT.

This clone has more than one count but fewer than ten. J is TRBJ2-3 and V is TRBV4-2; D is unclear. The CDR3 covers 13 residues. Germline V lookup: CDR1 LGHNA, CDR2 YNFKEQ. V was pared by 1 base and J by 4 bases, with 6 bases between. For the CDR3, the DNA is TGTGCCAGCAGCCAAGTTACTGCAGATACGCAGTATTTT. This gives the protein CASSQVTADTQYF.

The CDR3 DNA follows: TGTGCCAGTAGGAAGGGGCCACAGGACTATGGCTACACCTTC. Its protein product is CASRKGPQDYGYTF. The chain has TRBV19 and TRBJ1-2; possibly TRBD1 for D (5 bases). V was pared by 6 bases and J by 3 bases, with 14 bases between. The CDR3 has 14 amino acids. Germline V lookup: CDR1 LNHDA, CDR2 SQIVND (reference sequence).

This chain links TRBV6-5 with TRBJ1-4; the D is unclear. In germline, CDR1 is MNHEY, CDR2 SVGAGI. Trimming cost V 5 bases and J 12 bases, with 10 bases left between them. The CDR3 contains 11 residues. Written as DNA, the CDR3 is TGTGCCAGCAGTATCGGGAGGGAACTGTTTTTT. As protein: CASSIGRELFF.